A selection of T cell receptor beta chains follows, all from one sample in a study of blood T cell repertoires in COVID-19. The assay was immunoSEQ multiplex PCR, and TCRdb's table has in-frame clones only and misses some. The sample includes fewer than 400,000 clones, 65% to 85% of them seen just once. The sequencing input was peripheral blood. The receptors originated from a man aged 25 to 45 with active or convalescent COVID-19. The CDR3 runs from the conserved cysteine through the conserved F or W. A D gene is named only where the DNA matches it firmly. The listing skips clone size in some rows; elsewhere it reads once, few, many or a size class.

>-|-|TRBJ2-7|TRBV12-3/TRBV12-4
TGTGCCAGCAGTTCCTCAGGTTCCTACGAGCAGTACTTC
CASSSSGSYEQYF
>-|-|TRBJ1-4|TRBV29-1
TGCAGCGTTGAGGCTGCAACTAATGAAAAACTGTTTTTT
CSVEAATNEKLFF
>-|-|TRBJ2-5|TRBV5-6
TGTGCCAGCAGCGACCGGGACTCGCCTTGGAGGACCCAGTACTTC
CASSDRDSPWRTQYF
>-|TRBD1|TRBJ1-2|TRBV11-2
TGTGCCAGCAGCTTAGGAGGGACAGGCGAACTCCTCTATGGCTACACCTTC
CASSLGGTGELLYGYTF
>once|-|TRBJ1-5|TRBV12-3/TRBV12-4
TGTGCCAGCAGTCCAGGTCTCAATCAGCCCCAGCATTTT
CASSPGLNQPQHF
>-|-|TRBJ1-6|TRBV7-8
TGTGCCAGCAGCTTAGGGGGAGATAATTCACCCCTCCACTTT
CASSLGGDNSPLHF
>-|TRBD2|TRBJ2-1|TRBV6-6
TGTGCCAGCAGTTACGCTAGCGGGTCCAATGAGCAGTTCTTC
CASSYASGSNEQFF
>few|-|TRBJ2-2|TRBV4-2
TGTGCCAGCAGCCAAGATGCATTAGACACCGGGGAGCTGTTTTTT
CASSQDALDTGELFF
>-|TRBD2|TRBJ2-7|TRBV10-2
TGCGCCAGCAGAGCGGGGGTGCCCTACGAGCAGTACTTC
CASRAGVPYEQYF
>-|-|TRBJ2-1|TRBV11-2
TGTGCCAGCAGCCCTTTTAGGCAGGGAAATAGTGAGCAGTTCTTC
CASSPFRQGNSEQFF